This T cell receptor beta chain was recovered during a study of T cells in narcolepsy. Germline CDR1 MNHEY, CDR2 SVGAGI. The ends were cut back, 8 bases at V and 4 bases at J, with 20 bases in the middle. The CDR3 spans 15 residues. Data came from immunoSEQ multiplex PCR; TCRdb stores just in-frame clones and leaves some out. The sample lists almost 25,000 clones, about 60% occurring once. The rearrangement joins TRBV6-5 to TRBJ2-5; D might be TRBD1 or TRBD2, each matching 5 bases. The material sequenced was memory (CD45RA-) CD4+ T cells from blood. The receptor was isolated from a human donor in good health. The CDR3 nucleotides are TGTGCCAGCGCTCGGGACCTCTCAAGGATAGAGACCCAGTACTTC. Translation gives CASARDLSRIETQYF.